This T cell receptor (beta chain) stems from a study of blood T cell repertoires in COVID-19. At the level of the study: Both acute and convalescent COVID-19 samples were obtained from the United States, Italy and Spain.

CDR3 length: 17 residues. CDR1 and CDR2 (germline): MGHRA, YSYEKL. The V segment lost 1 base and the J segment 7 bases; nucleotides outside the gene matches: 12. Authors' processing steps: Amplification from reference gene primers served as the basis for estimated nucleated cell counts. TCRdb's copy holds only in-frame clones and misses some; the assay was immunoSEQ multiplex PCR. That table furnishes V, J and clone size, whereas the DNA furnished D and trimming. The sample carries around 89,000 clones, around 89% recorded once. V and J are TRBV4-1 and TRBJ1-3; 8 nucleotides line up with TRBD1. Sample: peripheral blood. The sequence came from a man aged 45-65 years with acute or convalescent COVID-19. CDR3 DNA: TGCGCCAGCAGCCAAGCCCGACAGGGGCACTTCGGGAACACCATATATTTT. Translated: CASSQARQGHFGNTIYF.